Listed below are T cell receptor beta chains from one sample, sequenced in a study of blood T cell repertoires in COVID-19. Clones were read by immunoSEQ multiplex PCR, and TCRdb kept only the in-frame ones, dropping some. The profile covers about 170,000 clones, with less than 85% appearing a single time and around 7% taken by the ten largest. The sample comprised peripheral blood. Receptors originate from a woman aged 40 to 50 with COVID-19, enrolled during active disease. CDR3s include the opening cysteine and the closing phenylalanine or tryptophan. The order of the fields is V gene, clone size, J gene, D gene, CDR3 protein, CDR3 DNA. D genes are given only for firm matches. Some rows mark clone size as missing; the rest say once, few, many or name a class of expanded clone.

V: TRBV7-9
size: -
J: TRBJ1-1
D: TRBD1
CDR3: CASSRTGTEAFF
DNA: TGTGCCAGCAGCAGGACAGGCACTGAAGCTTTCTTT

V: TRBV2
size: -
J: TRBJ1-1
D: TRBD1
CDR3: CASSDRGYTEAFF
DNA: TGTGCCAGCAGCGACAGGGGGTACACTGAAGCTTTCTTT

V: TRBV7-8
size: -
J: TRBJ1-1
D: -
CDR3: CASSLYGENTEAFF
DNA: TGTGCCAGCAGCTTGTACGGAGAGAACACTGAAGCTTTCTTT

V: TRBV7-3
size: -
J: TRBJ2-5
D: TRBD2
CDR3: CASSAGGPASRETQYF
DNA: TGTGCCAGCAGCGCGGGAGGGCCTGCCTCGAGAGAGACCCAGTACTTC

V: TRBV29-1
size: -
J: TRBJ2-1
D: TRBD1
CDR3: CSVLTGANEQFF
DNA: TGCAGCGTATTGACAGGGGCAAATGAGCAGTTCTTC

V: TRBV3-1/TRBV3-2
size: -
J: TRBJ2-1
D: TRBD2
CDR3: CATSPHFGGRNNEQFF
DNA: TGTGCCACTTCGCCCCACTTTGGCGGGAGGAACAATGAGCAGTTCTTC

V: TRBV21-1
size: -
J: TRBJ2-3
D: -
CDR3: CASSKASDRFVEGNTDTQYF
DNA: TGTGCCAGCAGCAAAGCTTCGGACAGGTTCGTAGAGGGAAACACAGATACGCAGTATTTT

V: TRBV5-6
size: few
J: TRBJ2-7
D: -
CDR3: CASSLGSAEYEQYF
DNA: TGTGCCAGCAGCTTGGGTTCAGCGGAATACGAGCAGTACTTC

V: TRBV10-2
size: -
J: TRBJ2-7
D: TRBD2
CDR3: CASRGMGTGGLAGYEQYF
DNA: TGCGCCAGCAGGGGAATGGGCACTGGGGGACTAGCTGGCTACGAGCAGTACTTC

V: TRBV11-1
size: once
J: TRBJ2-5
D: -
CDR3: CASSQFGETQYF
DNA: TGTGCCAGCAGCCAATTCGGAGAGACCCAGTACTTC

V: TRBV20-1
size: -
J: TRBJ2-7
D: TRBD1
CDR3: CSAQGREQYF
DNA: TGCAGTGCACAGGGGAGAGAGCAGTACTTC

V: TRBV3-1/TRBV3-2
size: -
J: TRBJ1-1
D: -
CDR3: CASSQDRGAEAFF
DNA: TGTGCCAGCAGCCAGGATCGGGGGGCTGAAGCTTTCTTT

V: TRBV29-1
size: -
J: TRBJ1-2
D: TRBD1
CDR3: CSARTGGDYGYTF
DNA: TGCAGCGCCCGGACAGGGGGCGACTATGGCTACACCTTC

V: TRBV7-9
size: once
J: TRBJ1-2
D: -
CDR3: CASSLDVRVLGGYTF
DNA: TGTGCCAGCAGCTTAGATGTCAGGGTCCTTGGAGGCTACACCTTC

V: TRBV2
size: few
J: TRBJ1-2
D: TRBD1
CDR3: CAVGQGVGGYTF
DNA: TGTGCCGTGGGACAGGGGGTCGGTGGCTACACCTTC

V: TRBV10-2
size: -
J: TRBJ2-1
D: -
CDR3: CASSDNGISEQFF
DNA: TGCGCCAGCAGTGATAATGGCATCAGTGAGCAGTTCTTC

V: TRBV5-8
size: -
J: TRBJ2-1
D: -
CDR3: CASSSRGGDQRFF
DNA: TGTGCCAGCAGCTCGAGGGGGGGGGACCAGCGGTTCTTC